The present entry profiles one TCR beta chain with its context. The antigen remains unidentified. This sample is drawn from a study of shared clonotypes between healthy human individuals. Overall study findings and caveats: When naive CD4 clonotypes were compared across several donors, about 4.9% were shared. Read depth was anticipated to influence clonotype sharing among donors.

Some clones are missing from TCRdb's copy, which holds only in-frame ones; the method was immunoSEQ multiplex PCR. The repertoire includes approximately 1.4 million clones, around 98% of them detected once, and approximately 0.44% sits in the top ten. Naive CD45RA+ and memory CD45RA-negative subsets were split from CD4+ cells. CDR1 is SGHRS, CDR2 YFSETQ, per germline. CDR3 length: 15 amino acids. Deletions cut 1 base from V and 1 base from J, with 11 bases between. The sequence was collected from a man younger than 45 in good health. The specimen was naive CD4+ T cells sorted from blood. Subset given: CD45RA+ positively selected. This sequence joins TRBV5-1 and TRBJ1-1; D is uncertain. The CDR3 nucleotides read TGCGCCAGCAGCTTGTCGGGGAGTGGGAACACTGAAGCTTTCTTT. The encoded protein is CASSLSGSGNTEAFF.